The present T cell receptor beta chain was sequenced within a study of cytomegalovirus exposure and HLA in healthy donors. Overall study findings and caveats: In vitro assays verified that three CMV-associated chains recognized CMV antigens specifically. In a later analysis, V- and J-gene trimming of beta chains associated with a DCLRE1C missense variant, replicated independently.

The CDR3 length is 17 residues. Germline CDR1 is SNHLY and CDR2 is FYNNEI. V lost 3 bases, J lost 4 bases, and 19 bases lay in between. PCR amplification relied on 60 Vbeta primers (plus 13 Jbeta primers). Only in-frame clones appear in the TCRdb table, and some are missing; sequencing was by immunoSEQ multiplex PCR. The data hold roughly 140,000 clones, with approximately 79% observed a single time. Points on this clone: What it recognizes is unknown.

V gene TRBV2 combines with J gene TRBJ1-3; weak D call: TRBD1 (6 bases). Sequencing was done on a sample of PBMCs. The clonotype originates from a woman aged 40 to 50 in good health and CMV-seropositive. DNA for the CDR3: TGTGCCAGCAGTGACACAGGGCGGGGGATCTTCGGAAACACCATATATTTT. Translated: CASSDTGRGIFGNTIYF.